This T cell receptor beta chain derives from a study of identifying expanded T cells in peripheral blood (dated by TCRdb to about 2019). Notes on the research overall: Technical replicates were generated by sequencing separate aliquots of the same genomic DNA pool, and four replicates were compared pairwise.

The CDR3, from cysteine to phenylalanine, totals 14 residues. Just CDR3 DNA is preserved here, 42 bases in frame from base 1. The germline V gene specifies SGHTA as CDR1 and FQGTGA as CDR2. Trimming at the junction amounts to 6 bases on V and 2 bases on J, and the germline ends lie 14 bases apart. No immune events such as infections were documented for the healthy donors during the collection period. Blood repertoires from healthy donors were used as a training cohort for calibrating time-dependent variance in a beta-binomial model of differential abundance of T-cell clones. The training cohort included approximately 10 healthy donors, of whom 3 were female and 7 were male. Donor ages ranged from roughly 25 to 65 years, with an average of about 41 years. Whole blood was collected from each healthy donor at three time points spaced about 2 weeks apart and obtained from a commercial supplier. For immunosequencing, genomic DNA was extracted from whole blood that had not been sorted.

Summary of the overall study and its limitations: Variance in clone template counts between approximately two-week samples significantly increased with total template count across all healthy donors. The authors expected that over much longer intervals, such as months to years, biological variance in healthy repertoires might increase even further. The beta-binomial model significantly reduced the number of clones called differentially abundant and the false-positive rate across all healthy-donor time intervals. The binomial model flagged around 1.2 differentially abundant clones between technical replicates, compared with around 15 over approximately 2 weeks and approximately 18 over around four weeks.

TCRbeta CDR3 regions were profiled by bias-controlled multiplex PCR amplification of genomic DNA with the immunoSEQ Assay. From the authors' description of their analysis: To quantify the absolute abundance of each unique TCRbeta CDR3 region, the sequences were collapsed and filtered. Differential abundance was tested with two models: a binomial (Fisher-equivalent) model and a beta-binomial model that adds time-dependent variance fitted from healthy donors. Clones with fewer than 5 combined templates were removed, and differential abundance was called for clones with a Benjamini-Hochberg FDR below 0.01. Beta-binomial variance was modeled as a function of total template count across the two samples using the form v = (b*log(k)+a)^2. TCRdb stores this immuneACCESS table with in-frame sequences only. Part of the clones is absent; in the studies checked, under half of the shortfall reflects unresolved V genes, and no reason is known for the rest. The D gene and trimming were derived from the DNA, and the V and J assignments and clone size from that table. Within this sample are about 78,000 clones, with just under 85% of them counted one time only. The ten biggest clones cover about 20% of the sample.

This clone was seen only a few times. What antigen it recognizes has not been identified. Per-base qualities were not stored, and no clone one base away is much larger. The sample comprised blood. The rearrangement combines TRBV7-3 with TRBJ2-7; the D gene may be TRBD1 or TRBD2, since each aligns over 6 bases. The clonotype originates from a person aged 18 to 70 in good health. The DNA sequence is TGTGCCAGCAGTCCACCGGGGGCTCCCTACGAGCAGTACTTC. Its translation is CASSPPGAPYEQYF.